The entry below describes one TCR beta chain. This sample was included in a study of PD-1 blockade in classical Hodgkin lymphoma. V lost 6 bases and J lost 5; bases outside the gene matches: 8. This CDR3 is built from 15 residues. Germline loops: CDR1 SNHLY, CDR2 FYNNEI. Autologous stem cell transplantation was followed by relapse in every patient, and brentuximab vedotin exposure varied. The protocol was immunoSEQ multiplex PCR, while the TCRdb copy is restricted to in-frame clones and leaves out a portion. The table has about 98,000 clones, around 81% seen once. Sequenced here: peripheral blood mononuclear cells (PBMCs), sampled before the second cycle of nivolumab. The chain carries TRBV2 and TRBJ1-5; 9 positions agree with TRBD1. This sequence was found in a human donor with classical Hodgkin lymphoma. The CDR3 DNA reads TGTGCCAGCAGGACCGGGACAGGGATCCATCAGCCCCAGCATTTT. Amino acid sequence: CASRTGTGIHQPQHF. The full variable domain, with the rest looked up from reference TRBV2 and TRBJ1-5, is EPEVTQTPSHQVTQMGQEVILRCVPISNHLYFYWYRQILGQKVEFLVSFYNNEISEKSEIFDDQFSVERPDGSNFTLKIRSTKLEDSAMYFCASRTGTGIHQPQHFGDGTRLSIL.